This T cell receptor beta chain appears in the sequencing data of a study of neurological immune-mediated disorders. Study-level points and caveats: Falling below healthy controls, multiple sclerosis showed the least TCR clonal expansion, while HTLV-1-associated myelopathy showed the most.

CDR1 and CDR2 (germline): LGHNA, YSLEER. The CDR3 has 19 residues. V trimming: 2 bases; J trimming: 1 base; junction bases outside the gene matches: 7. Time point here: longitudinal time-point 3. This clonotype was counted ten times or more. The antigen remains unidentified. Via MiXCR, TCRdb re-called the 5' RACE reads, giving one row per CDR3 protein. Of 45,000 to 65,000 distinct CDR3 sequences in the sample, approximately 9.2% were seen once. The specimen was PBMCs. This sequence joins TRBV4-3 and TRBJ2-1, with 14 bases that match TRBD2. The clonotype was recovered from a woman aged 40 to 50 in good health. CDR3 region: CASSQRHGLAGGSYNEQFF. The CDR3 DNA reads TGCGCCAGCAGCCAACGGCACGGACTAGCGGGAGGTTCCTACAATGAGCAGTTCTTC.